The 25 T cell receptor beta chains given below trace back to one sample, sequenced in a study of CD8+CD57+ T cells in acquired aplastic anemia. The template used for profiling TCR beta VDJ and CDR3 was genomic DNA. Using its own MiXCR run on the reads, TCRdb lists one record per CDR3 protein. The table lists fewer than 200,000 distinct CDR3 sequences, less than 50% of them singletons. Patients selected for sequencing had displayed CD8+CD57+ cell expansion by flow cytometry. Sequenced material: sorted CD4+, CD8+, or CD8+CD57+ T cells (not recorded which) from PBMCs. All receptors derive from a human donor with aplastic anemia.

This clonotype has just a few counts. This rearrangement joins TRBV20-1 to TRBJ2-7, with D possibly called TRBD1 or TRBD2 (6 bases each). The germline CDR1 and CDR2 sequences are DFQATT and SNEGSKA (reference sequence). Deletions cut 0 bases from V and 3 bases from J, with 12 bases between. This CDR3 is 14 amino acids long. CDR3 nucleotides: TGCAGTGCTAGAGAACCCAGGGGAGGCTACGAGCAGTACTTC. The encoded protein is CSAREPRGGYEQYF.

This clonotype was seen a handful of times. The CDR3 is CASSPRRIGNQPQHF. CDR3 sequence (DNA): TGTGCCAGCAGCCCACGGAGAATTGGAAATCAGCCCCAGCATTTT. The V call is TRBV5-6, the J call TRBJ1-5, with D hard to call. Germline loops: CDR1 SGHDT, CDR2 YYEEEE. V was trimmed by 4 bases and J by 4 bases, leaving 15 bases between them. The length of the CDR3 is 15 residues.

This clonotype was observed a few times. The rearrangement links TRBV5-1 to TRBJ2-1; 12 bases match TRBD2. The junction had 13 bases not matched to a gene; V was cut back by 3 bases and J by 9 bases. The CDR3 runs to 17 residues. Germline values: CDR1 SGHRS, CDR2 YFSETQ. The CDR3 protein is CASSSRLRLAGEGEQFF. In DNA, the CDR3 is TGCGCCAGCAGCTCCCGCCTAAGACTAGCGGGGGAGGGTGAGCAGTTCTTC.

Comment on this clonotype: A read error may be the cause here, since a much bigger clone is one base away. The V call is TRBV12-3 or TRBV12-4, the J call TRBJ2-3, with 10 bases identical to TRBD2. The J segment lost 5 bases and the V segment lost 7 bases, leaving 3 bases of the junction unmatched. The CDR3 consists of 13 residues. The CDR3 DNA reads as TGTGCCAGCAAAAGCGGGGGGGGAGATACGCAGTATTTT. It codes for CASKSGGGDTQYF.

This clonotype came up many times. V gene TRBV12-3 or TRBV12-4 combines with J gene TRBJ1-4; 7 nucleotides agree with TRBD1. The CDR3 runs to 15 residues. With 6 bases clipped from V and 3 bases from J, the junction kept 7 bases outside the gene matches. CDR3 amino acids: CASSRPTGPNEKLFF. The CDR3, as DNA: TGTGCCAGCAGCCGGCCGACAGGGCCTAATGAAAAACTGTTTTTT.

The chain links TRBV19 to TRBJ2-3; 8 nucleotides agree with TRBD1. Germline CDR1 LNHDA, CDR2 SQIVND (reference sequence). The CDR3 is 14 residues long. With V trimmed by 3 bases and J by 3 bases, 2 bases remained unmatched. The CDR3 DNA reads TGTGCCAGTAGTATTGACAGGGGAACAGATACGCAGTATTTT. Amino acid sequence: CASSIDRGTDTQYF.

The rearrangement joins TRBV10-3 to TRBJ2-1; D remains unclear. The V gene lost 10 bases and the J gene lost 6 bases, with 13 bases spanning the gap. Germline CDR1 reads ENHRY; CDR2 reads SYGVKD. The CDR3 runs to 12 residues. The CDR3: CATGSTGNEQFF. The CDR3 DNA follows: TGTGCCACCGGATCTACCGGCAATGAGCAGTTCTTC.

J is TRBJ1-5 and V is TRBV19; D uncertain. Per the germline V gene, CDR1 is LNHDA and CDR2 is SQIVND (reference sequence). Trimming shortened V by 4 bases and J by 0 bases, and 10 bases separated the two germline ends. There are 15 residues in the CDR3. The CDR3 region is CASSTEVHSNQPQHF. The CDR3 nucleotides are TGTGCCAGTAGTACGGAGGTTCATAGCAATCAGCCCCAGCATTTT.

This clonotype was recorded at least ten times. The gene calls are TRBV7-2 and TRBJ1-3; tentative D call: TRBD1 (6 bases). From germline, CDR1 is SGHTA and CDR2 FQGNSA. The ends were cut back, 3 bases at V and 1 base at J, with 13 bases in the middle. CDR3 length: 16 residues. The CDR3 DNA is TGTGCCAGCAGCTTGGACACAGGGAGGTCTGGAAACACCATATATTTT. Translation: CASSLDTGRSGNTIYF.

This clonotype was recorded a few times. This sequence joins TRBV24-1 and TRBJ1-5, with 9 bases matching TRBD1. Trimming at V came to 5 bases and at J to 7 bases, leaving 2 bases not matched to a gene. CDR1 KGHDR and CDR2 SFDVKD come from the germline V gene. The CDR3 is 13 residues long. The chain's CDR3 is CATSGGTGQPQHF. The CDR3 DNA reads as TGTGCCACCAGTGGCGGGACAGGGCAGCCCCAGCATTTT.

J is TRBJ2-7 and V is TRBV7-8; unclear D gene. The length of the CDR3 is 12 residues. Trimming took off 1 base at V and 5 bases at J, with 6 bases between the two ends. Germline V CDR1 and CDR2: SGHVS, FQNEAQ. The CDR3 coding sequence is TGTGCCAGCAGCTTAGTCGGCGACGAGCAGTACTTC. Translating it yields CASSLVGDEQYF.

The chain is built from TRBV9 and TRBJ2-5; 8 bases are a match to TRBD2. Germline V gene sequence: CDR1 SGDLS, CDR2 YYNGEE. The CDR3 runs 15 residues. V trimming: 5 bases; J trimming: 4 bases; junction bases outside the gene matches: 10. This CDR3 reads CASRTGTSEGETQYF. The CDR3, as DNA: TGTGCCAGCAGGACTGGGACTAGTGAGGGAGAGACCCAGTACTTC.

The table lists this clonotype with many counts. The chain combines TRBV6-1 with TRBJ1-5; D is ambiguous. CDR3 length equals 13 residues. Trimming removed 6 bases at V and 6 bases at J, with 12 bases between. Germline-derived CDR1 and CDR2 are MNHNS and SASEGT. The CDR3 nucleotides are TGTGCCAGCAGCTTCGAGGGAGTTCAGCCCCAGCATTTT. Amino acids: CASSFEGVQPQHF.

The chain has TRBV10-3 and TRBJ1-4; the D is unclear. V dropped 3 bases and J dropped 9 bases, with 5 bases sitting between them. Germline loops: CDR1 ENHRY, CDR2 SYGVKD. The CDR3 covers 11 residues. CDR3 in amino acids: CAISDGQKLFF. In nucleotides, the CDR3 is TGTGCCATCAGTGACGGACAAAAACTGTTTTTT.

V usage is TRBV5-1 and J usage is TRBJ2-2; no firm D call. V dropped 3 bases and J dropped 4 bases, with 13 bases sitting between them. Germline assignment: CDR1 SGHRS and CDR2 YFSETQ. The CDR3 extends over 15 amino acids. CDR3 DNA: TGCGCCAGCAGCTCGACATCCGTAAGCACCGGGGAGCTGTTTTTT. Protein sequence: CASSSTSVSTGELFF.

This clonotype was counted many times. The rearrangement links TRBV20-1 to TRBJ1-5; TRBD1 agrees at 9 bases. This CDR3 is 14 amino acids long. CDR1 DFQATT and CDR2 SNEGSKA come from the germline V gene (reference sequence). After removal of 4 bases from V and 9 bases from J, the junction contained 10 bases not matched to a gene. CDR3 nucleotides: TGCAGTGCTACCGGGTCCTTACAGGGGGCGCCCCAGCATTTT. This gives the protein CSATGSLQGAPQHF.

The rearrangement links TRBV29-1 to TRBJ2-7; TRBD2 aligns across 7 bases. Germline CDR1 and CDR2: SQVTM and ANQGSEA. The CDR3 totals 14 residues. After removal of 3 bases from V and 1 base from J, the junction contained 6 bases not matched to a gene. The CDR3 spells CSVEGGQESYEQYF. In DNA, the CDR3 is TGCAGCGTTGAGGGAGGGCAGGAATCCTACGAGCAGTACTTC.

This clonotype occurred many times. The rearrangement links TRBV24-1 to TRBJ1-5, with D perhaps matching TRBD1 (5 bases). V was pared by 3 bases and J by 4 bases, with 15 bases between. This CDR3 is 16 amino acids long. Germline V gene sequence: CDR1 KGHDR, CDR2 SFDVKD. In DNA, the CDR3 is TGTGCCACCAGTGATATTGATTCGAGGGGAAATCAGCCCCAGCATTTT. Translated, it gives CATSDIDSRGNQPQHF.

The chain employs TRBV4-2 and TRBJ1-1, with D uncertain. This CDR3 has 20 residues. CDR1 LGHNA and CDR2 YNFKEQ come from the germline V gene. V was shortened by 0 bases and J by 2 bases, with 25 bases between the two germline ends. The CDR3 spells CASSQEYRRNNPALNTEAFF. CDR3 nucleotides: TGTGCCAGCAGCCAAGAGTACAGACGGAACAATCCCGCCCTAAACACTGAAGCTTTCTTT.

The V and J genes are TRBV3-1 and TRBJ1-1; D not resolved. The CDR3 runs 15 residues. Deletions cut 8 bases from V and 4 bases from J, with 20 bases between. CDR1 is LGHDT, CDR2 YNNKEL, per germline (reference sequence). CDR3 in amino acids: CASRRHGVRSTEAFF. The CDR3 nucleotides are TGTGCCAGCCGCAGACATGGGGTGAGAAGCACTGAAGCTTTCTTT.

This clonotype was counted once. The chain employs TRBV20-1 and TRBJ2-5, with D possibly being TRBD2 (5 bases). Per the germline V gene, CDR1 is DFQATT and CDR2 is SNEGSKA (reference sequence). Between the trimmed V and J ends, which lost 3 bases and 5 bases, there was a span of 13 bases. There are 13 residues in the CDR3. Written as DNA, the CDR3 is TGCAGTGCTAGGCGGATGAGAGGGGAGACCCAGTACTTC. It specifies CSARRMRGETQYF.

The J gene is TRBJ2-2, the V gene TRBV4-3; D uncertain. V was pared by 0 bases and J by 4 bases, with 9 bases between. CDR1 LGHNA and CDR2 YSLEER come from the germline V gene. The CDR3 is made up of 15 amino acids. DNA for the CDR3: TGCGCCAGCAGCCAAGAATCTCAGCGCACCGGGGAGCTGTTTTTT. Translation: CASSQESQRTGELFF.

This clonotype was observed at least ten times. The J gene is TRBJ2-7, the V gene TRBV9, with 7 bases aligning to TRBD1. Germline CDR1 and CDR2: SGDLS and YYNGEE. The CDR3 sequence is 13 residues long. J lost 5 bases, V lost 4 bases, and 6 bases had no gene match. The CDR3 nucleotides are TGTGCCAGCAGCCCCCGACAGGGCGACGAGCAGTACTTC. As protein: CASSPRQGDEQYF.

This clonotype has only a few counts. The chain has TRBV29-1 and TRBJ1-1, with unresolved D. Germline values: CDR1 SQVTM, CDR2 ANQGSEA. This CDR3 region has 14 residues. The ends were cut back, 4 bases at V and 2 bases at J, with 14 bases in the middle. The CDR3 region is CSVGHGLSNTEAFF. The CDR3 DNA follows: TGCAGCGTTGGCCACGGACTCTCAAACACTGAAGCTTTCTTT.

This rearrangement joins TRBV25-1 to TRBJ2-7, with 8 bases aligning to TRBD1. The CDR3 runs to 14 residues. CDR1 MGHDK and CDR2 SYGVNS come from the germline V gene. J lost 3 bases, V lost 3 bases, and 4 bases had no gene match. CDR3 residues: CASSERTGNYEQYF. The CDR3 nucleotides read TGTGCCAGCAGTGAGAGGACAGGGAACTACGAGCAGTACTTC.